The 28 T cell receptor beta chains given below trace back to one sample, sequenced in a study of blood T cell repertoires in COVID-19. Assay: immunoSEQ multiplex PCR; the TCRdb copy retains only in-frame clones and omits some. Here the sample spans 200,000 to 250,000 clones, around 82% being singletons. Sequencing was done on a sample of peripheral blood. Receptors were obtained from a woman in her thirties who had recovered from COVID-19.

V usage is TRBV7-9 and J usage is TRBJ2-1, with 7 bases aligning to TRBD2. CDR1 is SEHNR, CDR2 FQNEAQ, per germline (reference sequence). This CDR3 comprises 15 residues. The ends lost 5 bases at V and 0 bases at J; junction bases unmatched: 4. This chain's CDR3 is CASSRAGSSYNEQFF. The CDR3, as DNA: TGTGCCAGCAGCCGAGCGGGGAGCTCCTACAATGAGCAGTTCTTC.

The chain carries TRBV28 and TRBJ1-3; D is unresolved. The CDR3 covers 15 residues. The V and J ends lost 3 bases and 2 bases respectively, with 11 bases between them. Germline V gene lookup returns CDR1 MDHEN and CDR2 SYDVKM. CDR3 DNA sequence: TGTGCCAGCAGTTTGGGCAGTCTTACTGGAAACACCATATATTTT. This translates into CASSLGSLTGNTIYF.

The chain recombines TRBV19 with TRBJ2-1, with 8 bases aligning to TRBD2. The CDR3 spans 16 residues. Germline CDR1 and CDR2: LNHDA and SQIVND (reference sequence). With V trimmed by 1 base and J by 8 bases, 10 bases remained unmatched. The CDR3 DNA follows: TGTGCCAGTAGTATAGGACCGGGAGGGCCCCGGGATGAGCAGTTCTTC. Encoded protein: CASSIGPGGPRDEQFF. The full variable domain, with the rest looked up from reference TRBV19 and TRBJ2-1, is DGGITQSPKYLFRKEGQNVTLSCEQNLNHDAMYWYRQDPGQGLRLIYYSQIVNDFQKGDIAEGYSVSREKKESFPLTVTSAQKNPTAFYLCASSIGPGGPRDEQFFGPGTRLTVL.

This chain uses TRBV19 with TRBJ1-5; 8 bases agree with TRBD1. With V trimmed by 5 bases and J by 1 base, 7 bases remained unmatched. The germline V gene encodes CDR1 LNHDA and CDR2 SQIVND (reference sequence). There are 16 residues in the CDR3. This CDR3 is CASSDRQGSSNQPQHF. CDR3 in DNA: TGTGCCAGTAGTGACAGACAGGGGTCCAGCAATCAGCCCCAGCATTTT.

J is TRBJ2-1 and V is TRBV2, with 12 bases lining up with TRBD2. Germline-derived CDR1 and CDR2 are SNHLY and FYNNEI. Germline trimming cut 2 bases from V and 15 bases from J; bases unmatched to any gene: 11. This CDR3 is 15 amino acids long. Here the CDR3 reads CASSEQGTSGSSPFF. CDR3 bases: TGTGCCAGCAGTGAACAGGGGACTAGCGGGTCCTCTCCGTTCTTC. Looking up the rest from reference TRBV2 and TRBJ2-1 gives the full variable domain: EPEVTQTPSHQVTQMGQEVILRCVPISNHLYFYWYRQILGQKVEFLVSFYNNEISEKSEIFDDQFSVERPDGSNFTLKIRSTKLEDSAMYFCASSEQGTSGSSPFFGPGTRLTVL.

The chain links TRBV27 to TRBJ2-3; D may be TRBD2 (5 bases). The CDR3 is 15 residues long. Trimming took 3 bases from V and 0 from J, leaving 10 bases between them. CDR1 is MNHEY, CDR2 SMNVEV, per germline (reference sequence). The CDR3 region is CASSLRAESTDTQYF. CDR3 coding DNA: TGTGCCAGCAGTTTGCGGGCCGAAAGCACAGATACGCAGTATTTT.

The chain employs TRBV5-1 and TRBJ1-4; 10 bases agree with TRBD1. The CDR3 spans 16 residues. The V and J ends lost 6 bases and 0 bases, in that order; junction bases with no gene match: 5. From germline, CDR1 is SGHRS and CDR2 YFSETQ. The CDR3 reads CASMPGQGTTNEKLFF. CDR3 DNA: TGCGCCAGCATGCCGGGACAGGGGACAACTAATGAAAAACTGTTTTTT. The full variable domain, in which reference TRBV5-1 and TRBJ1-4 provide the parts outside the CDR3, is KAGVTQTPRYLIKTRGQQVTLSCSPISGHRSVSWYQQTPGQGLQFLFEYFSETQRNKGNFPGRFSGRQFSNSRSEMNVSTLELGDSALYLCASMPGQGTTNEKLFFGSGTQLSVL.

This clone was counted between two and nine times. The J gene is TRBJ2-2, the V gene TRBV4-1, with 11 bases lining up with TRBD1. Germline V gives CDR1 MGHRA, CDR2 YSYEKL. Trimming at V came to 5 bases and at J to 6 bases, leaving 8 bases not matched to a gene. This CDR3 region has 16 residues. CDR3 loop: CASSFHPGQGAGELFF. In DNA form, the CDR3 reads TGCGCCAGCAGCTTTCATCCGGGACAGGGGGCCGGGGAGCTGTTTTTT.

The rearrangement joins TRBV15 to TRBJ2-1; 8 bases are a match to TRBD2. CDR1 is LNHNV and CDR2 is YYDKDF in the germline V gene (reference sequence). The J segment lost 4 bases and the V segment lost 5 bases, leaving 13 bases of the junction unmatched. This CDR3 is 17 amino acids long. CDR3 nucleotides: TGTGCCACCAGCGGACGATTGATAGCGGGGTCGTACAATGAGCAGTTCTTC. It is translated as CATSGRLIAGSYNEQFF.

The CDR3 sequence is CASSLPGTGHNEQFF. As DNA, the CDR3 is TGTGCCAGCAGTTTGCCCGGGACAGGCCACAATGAGCAGTTCTTC. The chain uses TRBV28 and TRBJ2-1; 8 nucleotides match TRBD1. The CDR3 runs 15 residues. Germline CDR1 reads MDHEN; CDR2 reads SYDVKM. V lost 3 bases to trimming and J lost 5 bases; unmatched junction nucleotides: 6. The full variable domain, its missing parts supplied by reference TRBV28 and TRBJ2-1, is DVKVTQSSRYLVKRTGEKVFLECVQDMDHENMFWYRQDPGLGLRLIYFSYDVKMKEKGDIPEGYSVSREKKERFSLILESASTNQTSMYLCASSLPGTGHNEQFFGPGTRLTVL.

The J gene is TRBJ2-3, the V gene TRBV6-2 or TRBV6-3; a weak D match, TRBD2 (6 bases). The CDR3 covers 16 residues. V was trimmed by 5 bases and J by 0 bases, leaving 15 bases between them. CDR1 MNHEY and CDR2 SVGEGT come from the germline V gene. The CDR3 bases are TGTGCCAGCAGTGACCCCGGGGGTACTAGCACAGATACGCAGTATTTT. Protein sequence: CASSDPGGTSTDTQYF.

This sequence joins TRBV6-5 and TRBJ1-6, with 10 bases that match TRBD1. The CDR3 is made up of 15 amino acids. J gave up 10 bases and V 6 bases, and 9 bases lay outside the gene matches. CDR1 is MNHEY and CDR2 is SVGAGI in the germline V gene. CDR3 loop: CASSYGTGDSSPLHF. As DNA, the CDR3 is TGTGCCAGCAGCTACGGGACAGGGGATAGCTCACCCCTCCACTTT.

The rearrangement uses TRBV10-1 and TRBJ2-1, with 8 bases lining up with TRBD1. Looked up from germline, CDR1 is WNHNN and CDR2 is SYGVQD (reference sequence). CDR3 length: 14 amino acids. Trimming took 7 bases from V and 3 from J; bases not matched to a gene: 5. CDR3 coding DNA: TGCGCCAGCACCCTGGACAGGGACTACAATGAGCAGTTCTTC. Amino acids: CASTLDRDYNEQFF.

The CDR3 here is CASSITGGRATNEKLFF. The DNA of the CDR3 is TGTGCCAGCAGCATTACAGGGGGCAGAGCAACTAATGAAAAACTGTTTTTT. This sequence joins TRBV5-6 and TRBJ1-4; 9 bases match TRBD1. Unmatched junction bases numbered 7, after V lost 4 bases and J lost 0 bases. Germline CDR1 and CDR2: SGHDT and YYEEEE. The CDR3 is 17 amino acids.

The rearrangement links TRBV7-3 to TRBJ2-2, with TRBD2 matching over 7 bases. The germline V gene has CDR1 SGHTA and CDR2 FQGTGA. J was trimmed by 3 bases and V by 6 bases; bases with no gene match: 7. CDR3 size: 15 residues. CDR3: CASSKAGFHTGELFF. The CDR3, as DNA: TGTGCCAGCAGTAAAGCGGGATTCCACACCGGGGAGCTGTTTTTT.

The chain couples TRBV28 to TRBJ1-5; possibly TRBD1 for D (5 bases). The CDR3 runs 13 residues. Germline V lookup: CDR1 MDHEN, CDR2 SYDVKM. V shed 6 bases and J shed 3 bases, with 9 bases lying between them. CDR3 loop: CASRTAINQPQHF. In DNA, the CDR3 is TGTGCCAGCAGGACAGCAATCAATCAGCCCCAGCATTTT.

The chain employs TRBV5-5 and TRBJ2-7, with D perhaps TRBD2 (5 bases). Germline lookup yields CDR1 SGHKS and CDR2 YYEKEE (reference sequence). Trimming took 1 base from V and 6 from J, leaving 14 bases between them. The CDR3 is made up of 14 amino acids. CDR3 loop: CASSLNPGKGEQYF. The CDR3, as DNA: TGTGCCAGCAGCTTGAACCCGGGGAAGGGCGAGCAGTACTTC.

The V gene is TRBV7-3, the J gene TRBJ2-6, with TRBD2 as a possible D gene (5 bases). There are 17 residues in the CDR3. CDR1 is SGHTA, CDR2 FQGTGA, per germline. V was clipped by 1 base and J by 0 bases, with 10 bases between them. Here the CDR3 reads CASSLSKLDSGANVLTF. The CDR3 nucleotides read TGTGCCAGCAGCTTAAGCAAACTAGACTCTGGGGCCAACGTCCTGACTTTC.

With regard to this clone: The sample carries other DNA sequences with the same CDR3. This chain joins TRBV7-3 and TRBJ2-1; 7 positions agree with TRBD2. The junction had 2 bases not matched to a gene; V was cut back by 2 bases and J by 4 bases. The V gene's germline CDR1 is SGHTA and CDR2 FQGTGA. The CDR3 sequence is 14 residues long. The CDR3 region has the DNA TGTGCCAGCAGCTTAGCGGGAGCTTACAATGAGCAGTTCTTC. It translates to CASSLAGAYNEQFF.

The chain is built from TRBV5-1 and TRBJ2-3; 11 bases line up with TRBD2. The CDR3 runs to 15 residues. With V trimmed by 5 bases and J by 2 bases, 4 bases remained unmatched. CDR1 and CDR2 (germline): SGHRS, YFSETQ. The chain's CDR3 is CASRGLAELTDTQYF. The CDR3 DNA is TGCGCCAGCAGGGGACTAGCGGAGCTCACAGATACGCAGTATTTT. The variable domain in full, completed from reference TRBV5-1 and TRBJ2-3, reads KAGVTQTPRYLIKTRGQQVTLSCSPISGHRSVSWYQQTPGQGLQFLFEYFSETQRNKGNFPGRFSGRQFSNSRSEMNVSTLELGDSALYLCASRGLAELTDTQYFGPGTRLTVL.

The CDR3 DNA is TGTGCCAGCAGCTCCGGACAGGGGGCGAACACCGGGGAGCTGTTTTTT. Translating gives CASSSGQGANTGELFF. This chain links TRBV5-4 with TRBJ2-2; 10 bases line up with TRBD1. The CDR3 contains 16 residues. Looked up from germline, CDR1 is SGHNT and CDR2 is YYREEE (reference sequence). The V and J ends lost 3 bases and 0 bases, in that order; junction bases with no gene match: 2.

J is TRBJ2-7 and V is TRBV5-1, with a tentative D call TRBD2 (6 bases). Germline V gives CDR1 SGHRS, CDR2 YFSETQ. The CDR3 spans 14 residues. Trimming took 6 bases from V and 3 from J, leaving 16 bases between them. The CDR3 DNA reads TGCGCCAGCAAGCCCGGGGGTAGCGGCTACGAGCAGTACTTC. The encoded protein is CASKPGGSGYEQYF.

This chain uses TRBV19 with TRBJ1-5, with D possibly matching TRBD1 (5 bases). The CDR3 sequence is 14 residues long. The V gene lost 4 bases and the J gene lost 0 bases, with 7 bases spanning the gap. Germline-derived CDR1 and CDR2 are LNHDA and SQIVND (reference sequence). The CDR3 DNA sequence: TGTGCCAGTAGTAACGGGGGTAGCAATCAGCCCCAGCATTTT. Protein product: CASSNGGSNQPQHF. Drawing the rest from reference TRBV19 and TRBJ1-5, the complete variable domain is DGGITQSPKYLFRKEGQNVTLSCEQNLNHDAMYWYRQDPGQGLRLIYYSQIVNDFQKGDIAEGYSVSREKKESFPLTVTSAQKNPTAFYLCASSNGGSNQPQHFGDGTRLSIL.

The count of this clone is one. The rearrangement joins TRBV10-3 to TRBJ2-5; 8 bases fit TRBD2. The V gene end was trimmed by 7 bases and the J gene end by 3 bases; junction bases not matched to a gene: 16. CDR3 size: 17 residues. Germline CDR1 and CDR2: ENHRY and SYGVKD. The CDR3 coding sequence is TGTGCCATCATGGTACCCCGGGGGGCGCGGGGGGAAGAGACCCAGTACTTC. This codes for CAIMVPRGARGEETQYF.

This sequence joins TRBV24-1 and TRBJ2-3; 11 bases are shared with TRBD2. The CDR3 sequence is 19 residues long. CDR1 and CDR2 (germline): KGHDR, SFDVKD. V was clipped by 4 bases and J by 0 bases; unmatched bases: 11. DNA for the CDR3: TGTGCCACCAGTGACCCCGGACTAGCGGGCGAGCAGAGCACAGATACGCAGTATTTT. Encoded protein: CATSDPGLAGEQSTDTQYF.

This rearrangement joins TRBV15 to TRBJ2-1; TRBD2 matches 7 bases. There are 16 residues in the CDR3. The J segment lost 5 bases and the V segment lost 2 bases, leaving 9 bases of the junction unmatched. Germline CDR1 reads LNHNV; CDR2 reads YYDKDF (reference sequence). CDR3 residues: CATSRMGGESHNEQFF. DNA of the CDR3: TGTGCCACCAGCAGAATGGGGGGGGAGTCCCACAATGAGCAGTTCTTC.

With regard to this clone: Because it lacks the conserved phenylalanine or tryptophan at the end, this CDR3 is likely a read error. The DNA is omitted, as the CDR3 cannot be located on it reliably, and the CDR3 follows TCRdb's listing. The rearrangement joins TRBV5-6 to TRBJ1-2; the table's D call, TRBD1, has no DNA check behind it. The germline CDR1 and CDR2 sequences are SGHDT and YYEEEE. The CDR3 is 14 amino acids in total, end residues counted. CDR3 residues: CASSSSGTGSWVPV.

The chain has TRBV28 and TRBJ2-1; D ambiguous. The CDR3 is 11 residues long. V lost 7 bases and J lost 5, with 6 bases in between. The germline CDR1 and CDR2 sequences are MDHEN and SYDVKM. The CDR3 loop reads CASNSDNEQFF. The CDR3, as DNA: TGTGCCAGCAATAGTGACAATGAGCAGTTCTTC.